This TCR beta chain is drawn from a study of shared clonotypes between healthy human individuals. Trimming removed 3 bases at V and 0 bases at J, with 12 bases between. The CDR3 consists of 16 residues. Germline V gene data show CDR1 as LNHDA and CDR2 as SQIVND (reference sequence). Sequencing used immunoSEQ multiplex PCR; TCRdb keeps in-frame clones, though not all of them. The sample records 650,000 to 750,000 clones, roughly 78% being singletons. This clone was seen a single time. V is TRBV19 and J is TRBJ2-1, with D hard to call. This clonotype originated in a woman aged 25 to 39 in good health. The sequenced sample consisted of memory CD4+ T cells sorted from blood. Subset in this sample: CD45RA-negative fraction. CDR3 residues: CASSIDSILSYNEQFF. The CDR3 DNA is TGTGCCAGTAGTATTGATTCGATCCTCTCCTACAATGAGCAGTTCTTC.